A selection of T cell receptor beta chains follows, all from one sample in a study of blood T cell repertoires in COVID-19. This table comes from immunoSEQ multiplex PCR, and its TCRdb copy is limited to in-frame clones, with some not included. The data contain about 260,000 clones, 75% to 90% of them singletons. Sequenced material: PBMCs or T cells enriched from blood (not recorded which). Every receptor here comes from a young woman who had recovered from COVID-19. CDR3s include the opening cysteine and the closing phenylalanine or tryptophan. The D gene is left open where the match is weak. Only some rows state a clone size, as once, few, many or a class for expanded clones.

abundance: -
d_gene: TRBD1
v_gene: TRBV5-6
j_gene: TRBJ2-1
CDR3aa: CASSRRTGGYNEQFF
CDR3nt: TGTGCCAGCAGCAGACGGACAGGGGGCTACAATGAGCAGTTCTTC

abundance: -
d_gene: TRBD1
v_gene: TRBV27
j_gene: TRBJ2-6
CDR3aa: CASSFLVPPTGGSGANVLTF
CDR3nt: TGTGCCAGCAGTTTTCTGGTCCCCCCAACAGGGGGATCTGGGGCCAACGTCCTGACTTTC

abundance: -
d_gene: -
v_gene: TRBV27
j_gene: TRBJ2-7
CDR3aa: CASSFSPSSHEQYF
CDR3nt: TGTGCCAGCAGTTTTTCTCCGTCCTCCCACGAGCAGTACTTC

abundance: -
d_gene: -
v_gene: TRBV5-5
j_gene: TRBJ1-2
CDR3aa: CASSLGQFYGYTF
CDR3nt: TGTGCCAGCAGCTTGGGCCAGTTCTATGGCTACACCTTC

abundance: -
d_gene: -
v_gene: TRBV18
j_gene: TRBJ1-6
CDR3aa: CASSPSAAPGDSPLHF
CDR3nt: TGTGCCAGCTCACCAAGCGCTGCCCCCGGGGATTCACCCCTCCACTTT

abundance: -
d_gene: TRBD1
v_gene: TRBV5-4
j_gene: TRBJ2-5
CDR3aa: CASSPPRGRTGGGETQYF
CDR3nt: TGTGCCAGCAGCCCCCCAAGGGGGCGGACAGGGGGCGGGGAGACCCAGTACTTC

abundance: -
d_gene: TRBD1
v_gene: TRBV5-1
j_gene: TRBJ1-1
CDR3aa: CASSLSGAGTGTPEAFF
CDR3nt: TGCGCCAGCAGCCTGTCGGGGGCCGGGACAGGGACCCCCGAAGCTTTCTTT

abundance: -
d_gene: TRBD1
v_gene: TRBV5-1
j_gene: TRBJ1-6
CDR3aa: CASSLEGQGRSPLHF
CDR3nt: TGCGCCAGCAGCTTGGAGGGACAGGGAAGATCACCCCTCCACTTT

abundance: -
d_gene: -
v_gene: TRBV7-6
j_gene: TRBJ2-7
CDR3aa: CASSPRGAPSYEQYF
CDR3nt: TGTGCCAGCAGCCCCCGGGGGGCCCCCTCCTACGAGCAGTACTTC

abundance: -
d_gene: -
v_gene: TRBV9
j_gene: TRBJ2-5
CDR3aa: CASSPQGARGETQYF
CDR3nt: TGTGCCAGCAGCCCTCAGGGAGCGCGGGGAGAGACCCAGTACTTC

abundance: once
d_gene: -
v_gene: TRBV19
j_gene: TRBJ1-5
CDR3aa: CASSIAGDDQPQHF
CDR3nt: TGTGCCAGTAGTATTGCAGGGGACGATCAGCCCCAGCATTTT

abundance: -
d_gene: TRBD2
v_gene: TRBV3-1/TRBV3-2
j_gene: TRBJ2-1
CDR3aa: CASSYGLAGGPGFF
CDR3nt: TGTGCCAGCAGCTACGGACTAGCGGGGGGGCCGGGGTTCTTC

abundance: once
d_gene: -
v_gene: TRBV10-2
j_gene: TRBJ1-2
CDR3aa: CASSESRINYGYTF
CDR3nt: TGCGCCAGCAGTGAGTCGAGGATTAACTATGGCTACACCTTC

abundance: -
d_gene: -
v_gene: TRBV7-9
j_gene: TRBJ2-3
CDR3aa: CASRPGRGSRGTDTQYF
CDR3nt: TGTGCCAGCAGACCCGGCCGGGGAAGTAGAGGGACAGATACGCAGTATTTT

abundance: -
d_gene: -
v_gene: TRBV10-3
j_gene: TRBJ1-1
CDR3aa: CAISDSTGNTEAFF
CDR3nt: TGTGCCATCAGTGATTCGACAGGGAACACTGAAGCTTTCTTT

abundance: few
d_gene: -
v_gene: TRBV5-1
j_gene: TRBJ2-7
CDR3aa: CASSLGAGAGEQYF
CDR3nt: TGCGCCAGCAGCTTGGGGGCAGGGGCCGGCGAGCAGTACTTC

abundance: -
d_gene: -
v_gene: TRBV6-1
j_gene: TRBJ1-1
CDR3aa: CASSELGLSRNTEAFF
CDR3nt: TGTGCCAGCAGTGAACTGGGACTGTCAAGGAACACTGAAGCTTTCTTT

abundance: -
d_gene: -
v_gene: TRBV6-5
j_gene: TRBJ2-2
CDR3aa: CASRGQTTGELFF
CDR3nt: TGTGCCAGCAGAGGACAGACAACCGGGGAGCTGTTTTTT

abundance: once
d_gene: TRBD1
v_gene: TRBV6-5
j_gene: TRBJ2-2
CDR3aa: CASRSGTATGELFF
CDR3nt: TGTGCCAGCAGATCCGGGACAGCCACCGGGGAGCTGTTTTTT

abundance: -
d_gene: TRBD1
v_gene: TRBV5-4
j_gene: TRBJ2-7
CDR3aa: CASSLIGQGPSEQYF
CDR3nt: TGTGCCAGCAGCCTAATCGGACAGGGCCCGAGCGAGCAGTACTTC

abundance: -
d_gene: TRBD1
v_gene: TRBV5-4
j_gene: TRBJ1-1
CDR3aa: CASSFRDRGRTEAFF
CDR3nt: TGTGCCAGCAGCTTTCGGGACAGGGGAAGAACTGAAGCTTTCTTT

abundance: -
d_gene: TRBD1
v_gene: TRBV3-1/TRBV3-2
j_gene: TRBJ1-6
CDR3aa: CASRGQGPSYNSPLHF
CDR3nt: TGTGCCAGCAGGGGACAGGGACCCTCCTATAATTCACCCCTCCACTTT

abundance: -
d_gene: TRBD1
v_gene: TRBV5-4
j_gene: TRBJ1-6
CDR3aa: CASSSDRDRSPLHF
CDR3nt: TGTGCCAGCAGCTCGGACAGGGATAGATCACCCCTCCACTTT

abundance: -
d_gene: -
v_gene: TRBV28
j_gene: TRBJ1-5
CDR3aa: CASIQVYSNQPQHF
CDR3nt: TGTGCCAGCATACAGGTTTATAGCAATCAGCCCCAGCATTTT